This T cell receptor (beta chain) was captured in a study of cytomegalovirus exposure and HLA in healthy donors. In the PCR, 60 Vbeta and 13 Jbeta primers were used. Clones were read by immunoSEQ multiplex PCR, and TCRdb kept only the in-frame ones, dropping some. The sample table includes more than 75,000 clones. Germline values: CDR1 MNHNY, CDR2 SVGAGI (reference sequence). There are 15 residues in the CDR3. The receptor's source is a man in his forties or fifties in good health and CMV-seropositive. Sequencing was done on a sample of PBMCs. This chain uses TRBV6-6 with TRBJ2-5; 11 nucleotides match TRBD2. The J call is in doubt because the DNA end fits TRBJ2-7 better. CDR3 nucleotide sequence: TGTGCCAGCAGCCTAACCGGGACTAGCGGCTACGAGCAGTACTTC. It is translated as CASSLTGTSGYEQYF.